This TCR beta chain was retrieved from a study of response to subunit inactivated influenza vaccine. Whole-study findings and limits: Few new T cells, the authors suggested, are recruited by each seasonal influenza vaccination.

Concerning this clonotype itself: What it binds is unknown.

Germline CDR1 is MNHEY and CDR2 is SVGAGI. V lost 0 bases to trimming and J lost 2 bases, with 8 bases between them. CDR3 length: 16 amino acids. TCRdb reprocessed the RT-PCR reads via MiXCR and lists one record per CDR3 protein. The data contain a few hundred thousand distinct CDR3 sequences, 21% of them singletons. This material consisted of PBMCs from blood, taken approximately 22 months after vaccination. The chain recombines TRBV6-5 with TRBJ2-6; D possibly corresponds to TRBD1 (5 bases). The sequence came from a man aged 50 to 75 who received an inactivated influenza vaccine. The CDR3 region is CASSYSQGAGANVLTF. The DNA for the CDR3 is TGTGCCAGCAGTTACTCACAAGGGGCTGGGGCCAACGTCCTGACTTTC.